The TCR beta chain described here comes from a study of Ad26.COV2.S vaccination and SARS-CoV-2 variants. Findings of the study overall: Spike-specific responses of CD8+ and CD4+ T cells were reported to display substantial breadth after vaccination.

CDR1 MNHEY and CDR2 SMNVEV come from the germline V gene (reference sequence). This CDR3 has 16 amino acids. With 2 bases removed from V and 0 bases from J, the gap between germline ends came to 8 bases. About this clone: The antigen is undetermined.

Using immunoSEQ multiplex PCR, the repertoire was profiled, and TCRdb retains in-frame clones only, with some absent. The data contain roughly 420,000 clones, around 89% of them singletons. Specified treatment: around 19 received Ad26.COV2.S at low or high dose, single or two shots; roughly 5 received placebo; per-sample allocation not given. Samples analyzed were those drawn on day 63 after the first vaccine or placebo injection. This receptor was obtained from a person between 18 and 65 years old who received the Ad26.COV2.S COVID-19 vaccine or a placebo. The source was peripheral blood, collected in a trial of Ad26.COV2.S vaccine versus placebo. This chain joins TRBV27 and TRBJ1-6; no definite D call. CDR3 amino acids: CASSLQASSYNSPLHF. CDR3 sequence (DNA): TGTGCCAGCAGTTTACAGGCCAGCTCCTATAATTCACCCCTCCACTTT.